This TCR beta chain came from a study of blood T cell repertoires in COVID-19. About the research overall: COVID-19 samples collected from the United States, Italy and Spain covered acute and convalescent phases. PBMCs, B-cell-depleted T cells, or T cells were the source of the cDNA or gDNA that made up the material.

How the authors handled the data: Estimated nucleated cell counts came from reference gene primer amplification. Profiled with immunoSEQ multiplex PCR; TCRdb holds only in-frame clones, not every one. The V and J calls and the clone size are those of that table, but D and trimming were determined from the DNA. The data show fewer than 350,000 clones, almost 85% seen once. Trimming cost V 4 bases and J 12 bases, with 13 bases left between them. From germline, CDR1 is MDHEN and CDR2 SYDVKM. This CDR3 comprises 12 residues. J is TRBJ1-5 and V is TRBV28; D remains ambiguous. Sequencing used peripheral blood. The source is a human donor in a cohort sampled during active COVID-19. CDR3 nucleotide sequence: TGTGCCAGCAGTTCAGGACTGTTTAGCCAGCATTTT. It translates to CASSSGLFSQHF. Based on the CDR3 plus reference TRBV28 and TRBJ1-5, the full variable domain is DVKVTQSSRYLVKRTGEKVFLECVQDMDHENMFWYRQDPGLGLRLIYFSYDVKMKEKGDIPEGYSVSREKKERFSLILESASTNQTSMYLCASSSGLFSQHFGDGTRLSIL.